A selection of T cell receptor beta chains follows, all from one sample in a study of blood T cell repertoires in COVID-19. Measured with immunoSEQ multiplex PCR; TCRdb has only the in-frame clones, and not every one. Of about 46,000 clones in the sample, more than 85% were seen once. Sequencing was performed on PBMCs or T cells enriched from blood (not recorded which). The source is a woman between 45 and 60 years old who had recovered from COVID-19. The CDR3 runs from the conserved cysteine through the conserved F or W. The D gene is left open where the match is weak. Only some rows state a clone size, as once, few, many or a class for expanded clones.

v_gene: TRBV12-3/TRBV12-4
d_gene: -
abundance: once
j_gene: TRBJ2-3
len: 11
CDR3aa: CASTGSRTQYF
CDR3nt: TGTGCCAGCACCGGGTCGCGGACGCAGTATTTT

v_gene: TRBV7-4
d_gene: -
abundance: few
j_gene: TRBJ1-5
len: 17
CDR3aa: CASSFYVAGLGNQPQHF
CDR3nt: TGTGCCAGCAGCTTTTACGTAGCGGGGCTTGGCAATCAGCCCCAGCATTTT

v_gene: TRBV2
d_gene: -
abundance: -
j_gene: TRBJ1-1
len: 11
CDR3aa: CASSGSAGAFF
CDR3nt: TGTGCCAGCAGTGGTTCGGCAGGAGCTTTCTTT

v_gene: TRBV7-9
d_gene: -
abundance: -
j_gene: TRBJ1-2
len: 14
CDR3aa: CASSTSAAPYGYTF
CDR3nt: TGTGCCAGCAGCACCTCGGCGGCACCCTATGGCTACACCTTC

v_gene: TRBV10-3
d_gene: -
abundance: -
j_gene: TRBJ1-5
len: 13
CDR3aa: CAIRPGTNQPQHF
CDR3nt: TGTGCCATCAGACCGGGAACCAATCAGCCCCAGCATTTT

v_gene: TRBV5-4
d_gene: TRBD2
abundance: -
j_gene: TRBJ2-1
len: 16
CDR3aa: CASSPGTSRAYNEQFF
CDR3nt: TGTGCCAGCAGCCCCGGGACTAGCAGGGCCTACAATGAGCAGTTCTTC

v_gene: TRBV24-1
d_gene: TRBD1
abundance: -
j_gene: TRBJ2-5
len: 13
CDR3aa: CATRRGQGGTQYF
CDR3nt: TGTGCCACCAGAAGAGGACAGGGGGGGACCCAGTACTTC

v_gene: TRBV27
d_gene: TRBD1
abundance: -
j_gene: TRBJ2-2
len: 18
CDR3aa: CASSLRTGTRFNTGELFF
CDR3nt: TGTGCCAGCAGTCTACGGACAGGGACCCGATTCAACACCGGGGAGCTGTTTTTT

v_gene: TRBV5-1
d_gene: TRBD1
abundance: -
j_gene: TRBJ1-1
len: 15
CDR3aa: CASSPGKGANTEAFF
CDR3nt: TGCGCCAGCAGCCCGGGTAAGGGGGCGAACACTGAAGCTTTCTTT

v_gene: TRBV30
d_gene: TRBD1
abundance: -
j_gene: TRBJ1-4
len: 15
CDR3aa: CAWSTGGAGNEKLFF
CDR3nt: TGTGCCTGGTCTACAGGGGGCGCTGGGAATGAAAAACTGTTTTTT

v_gene: TRBV5-5
d_gene: -
abundance: -
j_gene: TRBJ1-2
len: 16
CDR3aa: CASSLRSTRFTYGYTF
CDR3nt: TGTGCCAGCAGCTTGCGTTCTACGCGGTTCACCTATGGCTACACCTTC

v_gene: TRBV28
d_gene: -
abundance: -
j_gene: TRBJ2-3
len: 13
CDR3aa: CASSLSGVDTQYF
CDR3nt: TGTGCCAGCAGTTTATCGGGGGTGGATACGCAGTATTTT

v_gene: TRBV7-2
d_gene: -
abundance: -
j_gene: TRBJ1-4
len: 19
CDR3aa: CASSLGVPGAYGGNEKLFF
CDR3nt: TGTGCCAGCAGCTTAGGGGTCCCAGGGGCGTACGGTGGTAATGAAAAACTGTTTTTT

v_gene: TRBV2
d_gene: -
abundance: -
j_gene: TRBJ1-2
len: 16
CDR3aa: CASSEIGGQGMGGYTF
CDR3nt: TGTGCCAGCAGTGAAATCGGGGGGCAGGGGATGGGTGGCTACACCTTC

v_gene: TRBV10-2
d_gene: TRBD1
abundance: -
j_gene: TRBJ2-3
len: 15
CDR3aa: CASTRDRAGADTQYF
CDR3nt: TGCGCCAGCACCCGGGACAGGGCAGGTGCAGATACGCAGTATTTT

v_gene: TRBV28
d_gene: -
abundance: -
j_gene: TRBJ2-7
len: 14
CDR3aa: CATFQGGHVDEQYF
CDR3nt: TGTGCCACCTTTCAAGGGGGACATGTGGACGAGCAGTACTTC

v_gene: TRBV5-1
d_gene: -
abundance: -
j_gene: TRBJ1-1
len: 12
CDR3aa: CASSLGEAEAFF
CDR3nt: TGCGCCAGCAGCTTGGGGGAGGCGGAAGCTTTCTTT

v_gene: TRBV3-1/TRBV3-2
d_gene: -
abundance: -
j_gene: TRBJ1-2
len: 14
CDR3aa: CASSQVPTNYGYTF
CDR3nt: TGTGCCAGCAGCCAAGTTCCCACTAACTATGGCTACACCTTC

v_gene: TRBV29-1
d_gene: -
abundance: once
j_gene: TRBJ2-7
len: 13
CDR3aa: CSVEGSVAYEQYF
CDR3nt: TGCAGCGTTGAAGGTTCTGTAGCTTACGAGCAGTACTTC

v_gene: TRBV5-5
d_gene: TRBD1
abundance: -
j_gene: TRBJ2-1
len: 16
CDR3aa: CASSRRPAGQGNEQFF
CDR3nt: TGTGCCAGCAGCCGACGACCCGCGGGACAGGGAAATGAGCAGTTCTTC

v_gene: TRBV28
d_gene: TRBD2
abundance: few
j_gene: TRBJ2-3
len: 17
CDR3aa: CASSLFGLATGADTQYF
CDR3nt: TGTGCCAGCAGTTTATTCGGACTAGCGACAGGCGCAGATACGCAGTATTTT

v_gene: TRBV10-3
d_gene: TRBD1
abundance: -
j_gene: TRBJ2-7
len: 16
CDR3aa: CAISSLRGTGSDEQYF
CDR3nt: TGTGCCATCAGTTCTCTTAGGGGGACAGGGAGCGACGAGCAGTACTTC

v_gene: TRBV6-5
d_gene: -
abundance: -
j_gene: TRBJ2-7
len: 12
CDR3aa: CASSKPDSEQYF
CDR3nt: TGTGCCAGCAGTAAACCAGACTCCGAGCAGTACTTC

v_gene: TRBV18
d_gene: -
abundance: -
j_gene: TRBJ2-7
len: 14
CDR3aa: CASSPPVRTYEQYF
CDR3nt: TGTGCCAGCTCACCACCGGTCAGGACCTACGAGCAGTACTTC

v_gene: TRBV28
d_gene: -
abundance: once
j_gene: TRBJ2-2
len: 14
CDR3aa: CASRSGQNTGELFF
CDR3nt: TGTGCCAGCAGATCCGGACAGAACACCGGGGAGCTGTTTTTT

v_gene: TRBV6-2/TRBV6-3
d_gene: -
abundance: -
j_gene: TRBJ2-1
len: 16
CDR3aa: CASSSRGQRSYNEQFF
CDR3nt: TGTGCCAGCAGTTCCAGAGGACAGCGCTCCTACAATGAGCAGTTCTTC

v_gene: TRBV11-2
d_gene: -
abundance: -
j_gene: TRBJ1-2
len: 13
CDR3aa: CASSFSQNYGYTF
CDR3nt: TGTGCCAGCAGCTTCTCACAGAACTATGGCTACACCTTC

v_gene: TRBV7-9
d_gene: TRBD2
abundance: once
j_gene: TRBJ2-7
len: 13
CDR3aa: CASSLSGGYEQYF
CDR3nt: TGTGCCAGCAGCCTGTCGGGGGGGTACGAGCAGTACTTC

v_gene: TRBV4-3
d_gene: -
abundance: -
j_gene: TRBJ1-4
len: 15
CDR3aa: CASSPWGGTNEKLFF
CDR3nt: TGCGCCAGCAGCCCATGGGGGGGAACTAATGAAAAACTGTTTTTT

v_gene: TRBV4-3
d_gene: TRBD2
abundance: -
j_gene: TRBJ2-5
len: 15
CDR3aa: CASSQDWREGSTQYF
CDR3nt: TGCGCCAGCAGCCAAGATTGGCGGGAGGGATCGACCCAGTACTTC

v_gene: TRBV28
d_gene: TRBD1
abundance: -
j_gene: TRBJ2-5
len: 16
CDR3aa: CASSPYSQGPQETQYF
CDR3nt: TGTGCCAGCAGTCCCTATTCACAGGGGCCCCAAGAGACCCAGTACTTC

v_gene: TRBV7-9
d_gene: -
abundance: -
j_gene: TRBJ2-1
len: 14
CDR3aa: CASSVMGLYNEQFF
CDR3nt: TGTGCCAGCAGCGTTATGGGCCTATACAATGAGCAGTTCTTC

v_gene: TRBV6-6
d_gene: TRBD1
abundance: -
j_gene: TRBJ2-7
len: 13
CDR3aa: CASGTGGAGEQYF
CDR3nt: TGTGCCAGCGGAACAGGGGGCGCCGGGGAGCAGTACTTC

v_gene: TRBV30
d_gene: -
abundance: few
j_gene: TRBJ1-2
len: 13
CDR3aa: CAGTRGPRYGYTF
CDR3nt: TGTGCCGGAACCCGCGGGCCCCGTTATGGCTACACCTTC

v_gene: TRBV5-1
d_gene: TRBD1
abundance: -
j_gene: TRBJ2-2
len: 15
CDR3aa: CASSFRQGNTGELFF
CDR3nt: TGCGCCAGCAGCTTCAGACAGGGCAACACCGGGGAGCTGTTTTTT

v_gene: TRBV7-8
d_gene: -
abundance: -
j_gene: TRBJ1-1
len: 12
CDR3aa: CASSPGVPEAFF
CDR3nt: TGTGCCAGCAGCCCGGGGGTCCCTGAAGCTTTCTTT

v_gene: TRBV15
d_gene: TRBD1
abundance: once
j_gene: TRBJ2-1
len: 15
CDR3aa: CATSQRQGILNEQFF
CDR3nt: TGTGCCACCAGCCAACGACAGGGGATCCTCAATGAGCAGTTCTTC